The rows below give T cell receptor beta chains drawn from one sample of a study of blood T cell repertoires in COVID-19. Sequencing was performed with immunoSEQ multiplex PCR; in TCRdb, only in-frame clones are kept and a portion is missing. Counted here are 150,000 to 200,000 clones, roughly 85% occurring once; the ten biggest clones make up about 8.2%. The sequencing input was peripheral blood. These receptors all come from a man aged 60 to 75 with acute or convalescent COVID-19. CDR3s include the opening cysteine and the closing phenylalanine or tryptophan. The D gene is left open where the match is weak. The size field is filled for only some rows; it gives once, few, many or a size class.

TRBV18	14	TRBD1	TRBJ2-7	.	CASSPGTGTYEQYF	TGTGCCAGCTCACCAGGGACAGGGACCTACGAGCAGTACTTC
TRBV12-3/TRBV12-4	13	.	TRBJ1-1	.	CASSLRGGTEAFF	TGTGCCAGCAGTTTAAGGGGGGGCACTGAAGCTTTCTTT
TRBV4-1	16	TRBD1	TRBJ2-7	.	CASSQVSSGTAYEQYF	TGCGCCAGCAGCCAAGTATCTTCCGGGACAGCCTACGAGCAGTACTTC
TRBV28	15	.	TRBJ1-1	.	CASSIPGVPNAEAFF	TGTGCCAGCAGCATTCCCGGGGTCCCGAACGCTGAAGCTTTCTTT
TRBV29-1	14	.	TRBJ2-2	once	CSVEAGSNTGELFF	TGCAGCGTTGAAGCCGGGTCGAACACCGGGGAGCTGTTTTTT
TRBV29-1	19	TRBD1	TRBJ2-5	.	CSVEEGTIPGQGSQETQYF	TGCAGCGTTGAAGAGGGTACTATACCGGGACAGGGCTCCCAAGAGACCCAGTACTTC
TRBV7-3	14	TRBD2	TRBJ2-7	once	CASSLGTIPYEQYF	TGTGCCAGCAGCTTAGGGACTATCCCCTACGAGCAGTACTTC
TRBV15	15	TRBD1	TRBJ1-6	.	CATSRGRDSASPLHF	TGTGCCACCAGCAGAGGCCGGGACAGTGCTTCACCCCTCCACTTT
TRBV9	14	.	TRBJ1-1	.	CASSVQGQNTEAFF	TGTGCCAGCAGCGTCCAGGGACAAAACACTGAAGCTTTCTTT
TRBV11-2	15	.	TRBJ2-3	.	CASSFSGAGADTQYF	TGTGCCAGCAGCTTTTCGGGGGCGGGGGCAGATACGCAGTATTTT
TRBV6-5	13	TRBD1	TRBJ1-1	.	CASSQQRTGEAFF	TGTGCCAGCAGTCAGCAAAGGACAGGAGAAGCTTTCTTT
TRBV10-3	14	TRBD1	TRBJ2-7	.	CATSGTGVTYEQYF	TGTGCCACCTCTGGGACAGGCGTTACCTACGAGCAGTACTTC
TRBV7-3	14	.	TRBJ2-1	.	CASSLDPRGLEQFF	TGTGCCAGCAGCTTGGACCCCCGAGGACTTGAGCAGTTCTTC
TRBV2	13	.	TRBJ2-7	.	CASSYRQGYEQYF	TGTGCCAGCAGCTATCGCCAGGGATACGAGCAGTACTTC
TRBV28	14	TRBD1	TRBJ1-5	.	CASSQGQGMQPQHF	TGTGCCAGCAGCCAAGGACAGGGCATGCAGCCCCAGCATTTT
TRBV28	18	TRBD1	TRBJ2-1	.	CASSPDRGRMLSYNEQFF	TGTGCCAGCAGTCCCGACAGGGGAAGGATGCTCTCCTACAATGAGCAGTTCTTC